The 27 T cell receptor beta chains in this list originate from one sample, sequenced in a study of T-cell memory formation after mild COVID-19. TCRdb independently ran MiXCR on the 5' RACE reads; one entry per CDR3 protein. Of about 320,000 distinct CDR3 sequences detected, roughly an eighth appear once; the ten largest clones hold approximately 22%. Sequenced material: PBMCs or a T cell subset sorted from them (not recorded which). Source of these receptors: a man aged 18 to 30 who had mild COVID-19 (a few samples of this study predate the infection). Cell type and time point are not known.

The chain is built from TRBV6-1 and TRBJ1-5; possibly TRBD1 for D (5 bases). The CDR3 runs to 14 residues. In germline, CDR1 is MNHNS, CDR2 SASEGT. V was cut by 7 bases and J by 8 bases, with 18 bases left in between. CDR3 sequence reads: CASTFSRGGEPQHF. Here the CDR3 DNA reads TGTGCCAGCACCTTCAGTCGGGGCGGCGAGCCCCAGCATTTT.

This clonotype was counted ten times or more. CDR3 loop: CASSYNEQFF. The CDR3 DNA follows: TGTGCCAGCAGCTACAATGAGCAGTTCTTC. The chain links TRBV7-9 to TRBJ2-1; no clear D. CDR1 is SEHNR and CDR2 is FQNEAQ in the germline V gene (reference sequence). The CDR3 has 10 amino acids. V was cut by 4 bases and J by 5 bases, with 0 bases left in between.

The rearrangement joins TRBV7-6 to TRBJ2-1; D might be TRBD1 (5 bases). The V end lost 5 bases, the J end lost 0 bases, and 14 bases lay between the germline ends. Germline CDR1 SGHVS, CDR2 FNYEAQ. The CDR3 runs 16 residues. CDR3 amino acids: CASSRLDSSSYNEQFF. The CDR3 DNA follows: TGTGCCAGCAGCCGCCTTGACAGTAGCTCCTACAATGAGCAGTTCTTC.

This clonotype came up a few times. The chain combines TRBV24-1 with TRBJ1-1; unclear D gene. The CDR3 length is 11 residues. Germline V lookup: CDR1 KGHDR, CDR2 SFDVKD. V shed 3 bases and J shed 5 bases, with 3 bases lying between them. The CDR3 coding sequence is TGTGCCACCAGTGATGGGACTGAAGCTTTCTTT. Translation: CATSDGTEAFF.

In this sample, this clonotype turned up many times. The gene calls are TRBV5-1 and TRBJ2-5; D might be TRBD2 (6 bases). V lost 1 base and J 3 bases, leaving 10 bases between the germline ends. The CDR3 extends over 14 amino acids. CDR1 is SGHRS, CDR2 YFSETQ, per germline. CDR3 in DNA: TGCGCCAGCAGCTTGCTAGGGACTGAAGAGACCCAGTACTTC. Its translation: CASSLLGTEETQYF.

The rearrangement links TRBV12-3 or TRBV12-4 to TRBJ2-1; either TRBD1 or TRBD2 may fit D (6 bases each). This CDR3 comprises 15 residues. V gave up 6 bases and J gave up 1 base, with 13 bases separating them. The CDR3 loop reads CASSRPGASYNEQFF. The CDR3 DNA sequence: TGTGCCAGCAGCCGACCGGGGGCTTCCTACAATGAGCAGTTCTTC.

This clonotype has just a few counts. V is TRBV5-1 and J is TRBJ1-2; D is uncertain. Trimming removed 1 base at V and 6 bases at J, with 19 bases between. Germline V gene sequence: CDR1 SGHRS, CDR2 YFSETQ. The length of the CDR3 is 16 residues. CDR3 nucleotide sequence: TGCGCCAGCAGCTTGCTTATGACCCCCCGAAGACATGGCTACACCTTC. Its translation: CASSLLMTPRRHGYTF.

This clonotype was seen a handful of times. The chain carries TRBV6-1 and TRBJ1-3; D is undetermined. The CDR3 contains 16 residues. The V gene's germline CDR1 is MNHNS and CDR2 SASEGT. V gave up 6 bases and J gave up 0 bases, with 15 bases separating them. The CDR3 DNA reads as TGTGCCAGCAGGACGGGGAACAGCCGCTCTGGAAACACCATATATTTT. It is translated as CASRTGNSRSGNTIYF.

The rearrangement joins TRBV7-2 to TRBJ2-5; 9 bases fit TRBD2. Trimming took 5 bases from V and 5 from J; bases not matched to a gene: 6. This CDR3 has 14 amino acids. In germline, CDR1 is SGHTA, CDR2 FQGNSA. CDR3 DNA sequence: TGTGCCAGCAGCCCACCCCTAGCGGGGGAGACCCAGTACTTC. Translated: CASSPPLAGETQYF.

J is TRBJ2-2 and V is TRBV24-1, with 9 bases aligning to TRBD2. Trimming removed 3 bases from V and 6 bases from J; junction bases left unmatched: 10. Germline values: CDR1 KGHDR, CDR2 SFDVKD. The CDR3 sequence is 17 residues long. In DNA form, the CDR3 reads TGTGCCACCAGTGATGTCCCCTCCCTAGCGGGGCCCGGGGAGCTGTTTTTT. It yields the protein CATSDVPSLAGPGELFF.

In its sample, this clonotype was seen many times. In DNA, the CDR3 is TGTGCCAGCAGTACACTAGATGATACGCAGTATTTT. This gives the protein CASSTLDDTQYF. The chain recombines TRBV6-5 with TRBJ2-3, with D possibly being TRBD2 (5 bases). This CDR3 has 12 amino acids. CDR1 and CDR2 from the germline V gene are MNHEY and SVGAGI. V lost 5 bases and J 6 bases, leaving 9 bases between the germline ends.

The chain combines TRBV7-9 with TRBJ1-2; D not certain. CDR3 length equals 14 residues. Per the germline V gene, CDR1 is SEHNR and CDR2 is FQNEAQ (reference sequence). Trimming removed 5 bases from V and 4 bases from J, with 14 bases in between. The DNA for the CDR3 is TGTGCCAGCAGCCCGATTTTGTTTTCCTATGGCTACACCTTC. Amino acids: CASSPILFSYGYTF.

This clonotype has a count of ten or more. A junction end diverges from the germline sequence, so it may reflect a read error. The chain joins TRBV7-2 to TRBJ1-2; 10 bases map to TRBD1. The CDR3 covers 13 residues. Germline CDR1 is SGHTA and CDR2 is FQGNSA. CDR3 region: CASSQGQGYGYTF. DNA of the CDR3: TGCGCCAGCAGCCAGGGACAGGGGTATGGCTACACCTTC.

CDR3 loop: CASSLGRGVNNEQFF. CDR3 nucleotides: TGTGCCAGCAGCTTAGGACGTGGAGTTAACAATGAGCAGTTCTTC. The chain combines TRBV7-2 with TRBJ2-1; no reliable D call. V was clipped by 1 base and J by 5 bases, with 12 bases between them. The CDR3 contains 15 residues. Germline lookup yields CDR1 SGHTA and CDR2 FQGNSA.

Ten or more counts support this clonotype. The V gene is TRBV10-1, the J gene TRBJ2-4; D ambiguous. V lost 2 bases to trimming and J lost 8 bases, with 13 bases between them. The CDR3 runs 14 residues. The germline gives CDR1 WNHNN, CDR2 SYGVQD (reference sequence). The CDR3 DNA is TGCGCCAGCAGTGAGAATTTGGTCTCTGACATTCAGTACTTC. As protein: CASSENLVSDIQYF.

There are a few counts of this clonotype. This chain's CDR3 is CASEPTSGSVDTQYF. The CDR3 DNA reads TGCGCCAGTGAACCGACTAGCGGGTCGGTAGATACGCAGTATTTT. The chain carries TRBV5-1 and TRBJ2-3, with 10 bases aligning to TRBD2. This CDR3 is 15 amino acids long. V gave up 8 bases and J gave up 5 bases; unmatched junction bases: 11. Germline V gene data show CDR1 as SGHRS and CDR2 as YFSETQ.

J is TRBJ2-7 and V is TRBV20-1; D gene uncertain. This CDR3 contains 13 residues. The germline V gene has CDR1 DFQATT and CDR2 SNEGSKA (reference sequence). V gave up 0 bases and J gave up 2 bases, with 8 bases separating them. In DNA, the CDR3 is TGCAGTGCTAGAGATCGACGGGCCTACGAGCAGTACGTC. Its protein product is CSARDRRAYEQYV.

The chain employs TRBV6-2 or TRBV6-3 and TRBJ2-2; D is uncertain. Germline CDR1 is MNHEY and CDR2 is SVGEGT. This CDR3 comprises 13 residues. With 6 bases removed from V and 4 bases from J, the gap between germline ends came to 9 bases. The CDR3 here is CASSKVPTGELFF. In DNA form, the CDR3 reads TGTGCCAGCAGCAAGGTCCCCACCGGGGAGCTGTTTTTT.

This clonotype was counted at least ten times. The chain employs TRBV24-1 and TRBJ2-1; D may correspond to TRBD1 or TRBD2 (5 bases each). The V gene's germline CDR1 is KGHDR and CDR2 SFDVKD. V lost 5 bases to trimming and J lost 8 bases, with 9 bases between them. The CDR3 runs 12 residues. This chain's CDR3 is CATSAVGDEQFF. The DNA of the CDR3 is TGTGCCACCAGTGCCGTGGGGGATGAGCAGTTCTTC.

This clonotype was detected a few times. This chain links TRBV30 with TRBJ1-1; D uncertain. This CDR3 region has 13 residues. CDR1 is GTSNPN and CDR2 is SVGIG in the germline V gene (reference sequence). V lost 2 bases and J lost 0, with 7 bases in between. Written as DNA, the CDR3 is TGTGCCTGGAGTTCGGGGTTGAACACTGAAGCTTTCTTT. Protein sequence: CAWSSGLNTEAFF.

This clonotype has a handful of counts. J is TRBJ1-2 and V is TRBV11-2; D gene ambiguous. The germline V and J ends were trimmed by 4 bases and 5 bases, with 14 bases remaining between them. CDR3 size: 14 residues. Germline values: CDR1 SGHAT, CDR2 FQNNGV. Here the CDR3 reads CASSSLAGDYGYTF. CDR3 coding DNA: TGTGCCAGCAGCTCACTTGCGGGTGATTATGGCTACACCTTC.

The chain carries TRBV20-1 and TRBJ1-5; the D gene is possibly TRBD1 (5 bases). The germline CDR1 and CDR2 sequences are DFQATT and SNEGSKA (reference sequence). Trimming pared 6 bases from V and 5 bases from J, leaving 14 bases between. CDR3 size: 13 residues. This CDR3 is CSATRELHQPQHF. The CDR3 DNA follows: TGCAGTGCGACCAGGGAGCTACATCAGCCCCAGCATTTT.

The chain uses TRBV6-5 and TRBJ2-7; 7 bases are shared with TRBD2. CDR1 and CDR2 from the germline V gene are MNHEY and SVGAGI. This CDR3 is built from 13 residues. V was pared by 2 bases and J by 4 bases, with 2 bases of the junction left unmatched. The CDR3 sequence is CASSYGGEYEQYF. The CDR3 DNA sequence: TGTGCCAGCAGTTACGGGGGGGAATACGAGCAGTACTTC.

This clonotype was counted ten times or more. The chain carries TRBV7-2 and TRBJ2-7; 8 nucleotides agree with TRBD1. After removal of 5 bases from V and 4 bases from J, the junction contained 10 bases not matched to a gene. The CDR3 has 15 amino acids. Per the germline V gene, CDR1 is SGHTA and CDR2 is FQGNSA. DNA of the CDR3: TGTGCCAGCAGCATTACAGGGGGTCGAATTTACGAGCAGTACTTC. Translating it yields CASSITGGRIYEQYF.

The chain links TRBV5-1 to TRBJ2-6; no clear D. Germline CDR1 and CDR2: SGHRS and YFSETQ. This CDR3 is 16 amino acids long. Trimming took off 0 bases at V and 0 bases at J, with 7 bases between the two ends. CDR3 coding DNA: TGCGCCAGCAGCTTGGACCCCTACTCTGGGGCCAACGTCCTGACTTTC. Its protein product is CASSLDPYSGANVLTF.

This clonotype was seen a handful of times. The chain carries TRBV5-1 and TRBJ1-2; D remains unclear. In germline, CDR1 is SGHRS, CDR2 YFSETQ. CDR3 length: 14 residues. The germline V and J ends were trimmed by 0 bases and 7 bases, with 13 bases remaining between them. CDR3 in amino acids: CASSLEADPIGYTF. The DNA of the CDR3 is TGCGCCAGCAGCTTGGAGGCAGACCCGATTGGCTACACCTTC.

The chain has TRBV20-1 and TRBJ2-3; D not certain. Germline V CDR1 and CDR2: DFQATT, SNEGSKA (reference sequence). Trimming removed 3 bases at V and 4 bases at J, with 11 bases between. The CDR3 totals 13 residues. The CDR3: CSARNSGSDTQYF. The DNA of the CDR3 is TGCAGTGCTAGGAATTCCGGTTCAGATACGCAGTATTTT.